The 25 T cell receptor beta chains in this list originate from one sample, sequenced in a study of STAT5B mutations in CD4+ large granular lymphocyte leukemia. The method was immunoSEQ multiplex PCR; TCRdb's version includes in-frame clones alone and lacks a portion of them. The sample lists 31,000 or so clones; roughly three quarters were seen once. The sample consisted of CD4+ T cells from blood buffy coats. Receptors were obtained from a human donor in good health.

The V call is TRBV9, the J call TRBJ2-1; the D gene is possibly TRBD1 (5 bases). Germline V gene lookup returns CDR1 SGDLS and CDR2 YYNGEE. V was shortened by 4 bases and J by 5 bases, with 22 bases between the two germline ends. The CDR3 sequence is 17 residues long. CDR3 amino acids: CASSPSPGRQGDNEQFF. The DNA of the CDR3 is TGTGCCAGCAGCCCCTCCCCCGGACGACAAGGGGACAATGAGCAGTTCTTC.

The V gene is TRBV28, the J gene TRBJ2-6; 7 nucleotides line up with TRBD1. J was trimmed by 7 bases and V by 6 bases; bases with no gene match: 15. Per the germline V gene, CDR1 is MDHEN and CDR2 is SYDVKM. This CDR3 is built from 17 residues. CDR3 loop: CASSPTGRALGANVLTF. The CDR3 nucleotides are TGTGCCAGCAGCCCGACAGGGAGAGCTCTGGGCGCCAACGTCCTGACTTTC.

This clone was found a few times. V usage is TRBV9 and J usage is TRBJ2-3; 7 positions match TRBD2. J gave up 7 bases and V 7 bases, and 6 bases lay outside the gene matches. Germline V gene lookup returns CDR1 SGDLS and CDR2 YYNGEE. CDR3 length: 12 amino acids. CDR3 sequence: CASRGETNTQYF. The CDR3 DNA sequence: TGTGCCAGCCGGGGGGAGACCAATACGCAGTATTTT.

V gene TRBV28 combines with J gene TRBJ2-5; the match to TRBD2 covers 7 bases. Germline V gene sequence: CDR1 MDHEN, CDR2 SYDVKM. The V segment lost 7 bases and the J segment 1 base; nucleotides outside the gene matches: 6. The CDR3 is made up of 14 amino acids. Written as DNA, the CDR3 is TGTGCCAGCAAAAGCGGCGGGAGCCAAGAGACCCAGTACTTC. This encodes CASKSGGSQETQYF.

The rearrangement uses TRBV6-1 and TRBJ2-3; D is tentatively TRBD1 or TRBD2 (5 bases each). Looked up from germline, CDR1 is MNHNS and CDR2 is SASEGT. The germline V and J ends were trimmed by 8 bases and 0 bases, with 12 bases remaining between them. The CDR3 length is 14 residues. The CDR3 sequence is CASRAGASTDTQYF. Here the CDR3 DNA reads TGTGCCAGCCGGGCCGGGGCTAGCACAGATACGCAGTATTTT.

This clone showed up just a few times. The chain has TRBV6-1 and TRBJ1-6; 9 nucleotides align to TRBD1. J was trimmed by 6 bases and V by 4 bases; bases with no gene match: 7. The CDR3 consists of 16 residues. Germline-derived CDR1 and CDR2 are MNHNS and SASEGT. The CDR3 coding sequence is TGTGCCAGCAGTGGATTAGGGACAGGGACTAATTCACCCCTCCACTTT. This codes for CASSGLGTGTNSPLHF.

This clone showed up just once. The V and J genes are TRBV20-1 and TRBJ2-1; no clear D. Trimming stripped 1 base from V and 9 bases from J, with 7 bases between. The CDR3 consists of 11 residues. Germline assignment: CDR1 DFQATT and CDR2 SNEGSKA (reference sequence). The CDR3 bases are TGCAGTGCTAGAGGCCCGGGTGAGCAGTTCTTC. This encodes CSARGPGEQFF.

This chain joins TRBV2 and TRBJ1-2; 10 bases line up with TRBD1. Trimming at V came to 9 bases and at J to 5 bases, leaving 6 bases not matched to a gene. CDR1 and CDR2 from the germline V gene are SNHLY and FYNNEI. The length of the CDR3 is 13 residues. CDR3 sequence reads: CASRRDRGYGYTF. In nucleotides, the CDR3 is TGTGCCAGTCGCCGGGACAGGGGTTATGGCTACACCTTC.

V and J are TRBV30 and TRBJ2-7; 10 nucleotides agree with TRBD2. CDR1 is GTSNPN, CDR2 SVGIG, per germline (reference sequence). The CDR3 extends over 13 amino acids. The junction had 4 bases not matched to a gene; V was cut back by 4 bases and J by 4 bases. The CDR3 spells CAWNSGGAYEQYF. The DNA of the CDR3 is TGTGCCTGGAACAGCGGGGGGGCATACGAGCAGTACTTC.

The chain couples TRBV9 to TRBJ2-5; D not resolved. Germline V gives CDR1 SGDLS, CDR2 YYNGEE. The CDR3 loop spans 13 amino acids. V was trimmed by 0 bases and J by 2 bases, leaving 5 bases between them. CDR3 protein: CASSVAGQETQYF. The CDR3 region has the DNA TGTGCCAGCAGCGTAGCAGGTCAAGAGACCCAGTACTTC.

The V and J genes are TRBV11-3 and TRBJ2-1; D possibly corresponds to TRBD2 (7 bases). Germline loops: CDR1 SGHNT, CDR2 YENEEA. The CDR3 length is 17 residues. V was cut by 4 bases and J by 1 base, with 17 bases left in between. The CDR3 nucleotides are TGTGCCAGCAGCTCCCCCAGGGGCGGGAGTTCCTACAATGAGCAGTTCTTC. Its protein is CASSSPRGGSSYNEQFF.

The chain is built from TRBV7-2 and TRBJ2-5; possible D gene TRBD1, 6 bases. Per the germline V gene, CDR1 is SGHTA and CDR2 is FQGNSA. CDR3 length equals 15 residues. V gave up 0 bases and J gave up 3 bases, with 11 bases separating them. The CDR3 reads CASSLAGHIEETQYF. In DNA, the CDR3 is TGTGCCAGCAGCTTAGCGGGACACATCGAAGAGACCCAGTACTTC.

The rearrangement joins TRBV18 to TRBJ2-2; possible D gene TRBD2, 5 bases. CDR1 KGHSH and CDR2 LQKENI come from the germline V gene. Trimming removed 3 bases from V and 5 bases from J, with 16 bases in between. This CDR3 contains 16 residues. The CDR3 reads CASSPIATGETGELFF. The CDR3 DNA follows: TGTGCCAGCTCACCTATAGCTACCGGGGAGACCGGGGAGCTGTTTTTT.

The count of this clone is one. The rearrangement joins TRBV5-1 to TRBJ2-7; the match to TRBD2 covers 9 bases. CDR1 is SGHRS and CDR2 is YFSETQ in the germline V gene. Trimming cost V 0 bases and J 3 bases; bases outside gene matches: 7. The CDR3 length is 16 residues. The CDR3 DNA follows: TGCGCCAGCAGCTTGGCCGGGACTAGCTCCTTCTACGAGCAGTACTTC. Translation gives CASSLAGTSSFYEQYF.

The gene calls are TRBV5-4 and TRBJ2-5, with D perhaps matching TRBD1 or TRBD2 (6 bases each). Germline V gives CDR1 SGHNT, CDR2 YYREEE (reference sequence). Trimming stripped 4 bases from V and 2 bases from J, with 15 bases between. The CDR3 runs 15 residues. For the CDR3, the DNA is TGTGCCAGCAGCCCCGGGGGCCTAGAGCAAGAGACCCAGTACTTC. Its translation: CASSPGGLEQETQYF.

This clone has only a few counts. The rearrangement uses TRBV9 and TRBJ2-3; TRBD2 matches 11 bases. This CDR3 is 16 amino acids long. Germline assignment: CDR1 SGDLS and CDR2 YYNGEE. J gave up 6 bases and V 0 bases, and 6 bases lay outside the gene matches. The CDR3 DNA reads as TGTGCCAGCAGCGTAGCTTCTAGCGGGGGGCCCGATACGCAGTATTTT. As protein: CASSVASSGGPDTQYF.

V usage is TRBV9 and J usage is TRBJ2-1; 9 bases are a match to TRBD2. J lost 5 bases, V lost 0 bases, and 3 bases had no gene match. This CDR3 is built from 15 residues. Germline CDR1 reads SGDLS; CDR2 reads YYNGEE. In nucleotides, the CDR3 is TGTGCCAGCAGCGTAGCCCCTAGCGGGAACAATGAGCAGTTCTTC. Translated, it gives CASSVAPSGNNEQFF.

In DNA, the CDR3 is TGTGCCTGGAGTCTTCTGATCATCAACTATGGCTACACCTTC. Its protein product is CAWSLLIINYGYTF. This sequence joins TRBV30 and TRBJ1-2; D gene ambiguous. Germline V lookup: CDR1 GTSNPN, CDR2 SVGIG (reference sequence). This CDR3 has 14 residues. V dropped 2 bases and J dropped 2 bases, with 12 bases sitting between them.

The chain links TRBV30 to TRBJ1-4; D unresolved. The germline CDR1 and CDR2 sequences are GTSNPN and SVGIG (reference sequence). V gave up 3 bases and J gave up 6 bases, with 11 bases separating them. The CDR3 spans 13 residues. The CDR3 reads CAWSGVEDEKLFF. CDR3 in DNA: TGTGCCTGGAGCGGGGTGGAAGATGAAAAACTGTTTTTT.

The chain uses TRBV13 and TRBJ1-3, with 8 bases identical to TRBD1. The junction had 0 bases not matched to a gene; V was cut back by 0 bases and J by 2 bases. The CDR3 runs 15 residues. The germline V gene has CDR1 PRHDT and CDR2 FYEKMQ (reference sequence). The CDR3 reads CASSLGDRAGNTIYF. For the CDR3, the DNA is TGTGCCAGCAGCTTAGGGGACAGGGCTGGAAACACCATATATTTT.

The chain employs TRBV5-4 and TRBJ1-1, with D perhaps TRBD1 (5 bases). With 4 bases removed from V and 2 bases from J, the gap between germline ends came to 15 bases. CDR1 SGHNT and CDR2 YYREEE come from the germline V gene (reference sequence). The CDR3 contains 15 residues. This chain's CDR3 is CASSPQVGANTEAFF. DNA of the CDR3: TGTGCCAGCAGCCCCCAAGTCGGGGCCAACACTGAAGCTTTCTTT.

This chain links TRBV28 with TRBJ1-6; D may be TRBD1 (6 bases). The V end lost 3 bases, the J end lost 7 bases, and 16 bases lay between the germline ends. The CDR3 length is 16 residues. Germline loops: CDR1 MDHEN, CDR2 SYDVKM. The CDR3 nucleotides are TGTGCCAGCAGTTTGAGGGGGTTTTCACGGAATTCACCCCTCCACTTT. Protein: CASSLRGFSRNSPLHF.

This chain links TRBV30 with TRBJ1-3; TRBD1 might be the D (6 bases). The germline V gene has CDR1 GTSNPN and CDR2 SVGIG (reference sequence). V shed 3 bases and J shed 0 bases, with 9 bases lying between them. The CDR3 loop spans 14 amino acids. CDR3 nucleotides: TGTGCCTGGAGCGGACAGACCTCTGGAAACACCATATATTTT. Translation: CAWSGQTSGNTIYF.

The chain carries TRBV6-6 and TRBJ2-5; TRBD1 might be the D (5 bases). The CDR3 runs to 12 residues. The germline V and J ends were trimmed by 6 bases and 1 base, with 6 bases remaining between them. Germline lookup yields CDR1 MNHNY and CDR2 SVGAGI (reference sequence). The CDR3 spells CASRDTQETQYF. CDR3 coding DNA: TGTGCCAGCAGGGACACCCAAGAGACCCAGTACTTC.

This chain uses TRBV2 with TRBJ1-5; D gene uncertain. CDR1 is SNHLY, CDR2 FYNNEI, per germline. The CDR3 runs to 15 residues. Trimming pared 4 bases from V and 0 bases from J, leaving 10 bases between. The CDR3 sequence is CASSGWRNSNQPQHF. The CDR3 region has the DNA TGTGCCAGCAGTGGATGGAGGAATAGCAATCAGCCCCAGCATTTT.